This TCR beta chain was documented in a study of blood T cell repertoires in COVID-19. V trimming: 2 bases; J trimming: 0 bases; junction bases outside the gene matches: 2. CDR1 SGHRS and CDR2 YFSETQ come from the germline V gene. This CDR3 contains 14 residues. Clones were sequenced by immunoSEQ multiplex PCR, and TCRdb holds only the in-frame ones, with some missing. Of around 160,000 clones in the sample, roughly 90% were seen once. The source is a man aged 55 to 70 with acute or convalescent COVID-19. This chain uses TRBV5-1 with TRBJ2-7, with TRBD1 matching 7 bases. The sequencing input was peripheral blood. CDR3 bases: TGCGCCAGCAGCTTTACAGGGGACTCCTACGAGCAGTACTTC. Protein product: CASSFTGDSYEQYF.